Sequencing of this TCR beta chain was carried out in a study of T cells after yellow fever vaccination. The CDR3 runs to 12 residues. Germline V lookup: CDR1 ENHRY, CDR2 SYGVKD. V dropped 8 bases and J dropped 2 bases, with 9 bases sitting between them. This clonotype was observed at least ten times. MiXCR, run by TCRdb on the 5' RACE reads, gives a single entry per CDR3 protein. The sample lists roughly 330,000 distinct CDR3 sequences; around 6.8% were seen once. This chain uses TRBV10-3 with TRBJ1-2, with D possibly matching TRBD1 (5 bases). This TCR came from a young man who received the YFV17D yellow fever vaccine. Sequences were derived from PBMCs, sampled roughly 45 days after the first yellow fever vaccination. The CDR3 protein is CAIGAENYGYTF. As DNA, the CDR3 is TGTGCCATCGGGGCGGAAAACTATGGCTACACCTTC.